This entry lists 3 T cell receptor beta chains sequenced from one sample in a study of T-cell reconstitution after alpha-beta-depleted transplantation in children. Unique molecular identifiers were used to barcode this TCRbeta library. Using its own MiXCR run on the PCR reads, TCRdb lists one record per CDR3 protein. The profile shows 700,000 to 950,000 distinct CDR3 sequences, 15% to 20% of them singletons. The input for sequencing was PBMCs, mostly from graft donor cells, taken 360 days after TCRalphabeta/CD19-depleted stem cell transplant. The origin of the receptors is a male patient between 5 and 17 years old who had a stem cell transplant for acute lymphoblastic leukemia, so the T cells may come from the graft donor.

This sequence joins TRBV10-3 and TRBJ1-1; D unresolved. Trimming removed 3 bases at V and 0 bases at J, with 5 bases between. The germline CDR1 and CDR2 sequences are ENHRY and SYGVKD. This CDR3 region has 13 residues. The CDR3 sequence is CAISDPMNTEAFF. CDR3 sequence (DNA): TGTGCCATCAGTGATCCAATGAACACTGAAGCTTTCTTT.

This clonotype was seen only a few times. The V gene is TRBV4-1, the J gene TRBJ2-1, with D perhaps TRBD2 (6 bases). CDR3 size: 13 residues. In germline, CDR1 is MGHRA, CDR2 YSYEKL. V was trimmed by 1 base and J by 10 bases, leaving 11 bases between them. The CDR3 DNA follows: TGCGCCAGCAGCCAAGTCGCTAGCGTAGAGCAGTTCTTC. Encoded protein: CASSQVASVEQFF.

The chain recombines TRBV18 with TRBJ1-5, with unresolved D. The ends were cut back, 3 bases at V and 6 bases at J, with 9 bases in the middle. CDR3 length equals 13 residues. Looked up from germline, CDR1 is KGHSH and CDR2 is LQKENI. CDR3 DNA: TGTGCCAGCTCACCGATATATCCTCAGCCCCAGCATTTT. It yields the protein CASSPIYPQPQHF.